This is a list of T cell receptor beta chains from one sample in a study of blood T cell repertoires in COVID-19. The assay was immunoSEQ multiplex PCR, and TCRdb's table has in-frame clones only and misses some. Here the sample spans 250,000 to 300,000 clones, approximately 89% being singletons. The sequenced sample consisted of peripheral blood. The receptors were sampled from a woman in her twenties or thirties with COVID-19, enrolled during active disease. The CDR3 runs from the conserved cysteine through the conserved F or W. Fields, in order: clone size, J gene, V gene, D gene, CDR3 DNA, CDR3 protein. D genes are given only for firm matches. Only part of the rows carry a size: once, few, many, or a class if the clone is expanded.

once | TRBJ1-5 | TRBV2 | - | TGTGCCAGCGCTCCAGGGTATAGCAATCAGCCCCAGCATTTT | CASAPGYSNQPQHF
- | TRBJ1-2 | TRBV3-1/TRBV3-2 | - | TGTGCCAGCAGCCCCAGGGTAGGGGATGGCTACACCTTC | CASSPRVGDGYTF
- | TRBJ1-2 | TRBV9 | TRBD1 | TGTGCCAGCAGCGTAGCCGCGGGACAGGGTTCCTATGGCTACACCTTC | CASSVAAGQGSYGYTF
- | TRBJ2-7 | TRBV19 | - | TGTGCCAGTAGTATGGGACAGCCCGGGAGTATGTACCCCTACGAGCAGTACTTC | CASSMGQPGSMYPYEQYF
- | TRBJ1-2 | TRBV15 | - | TGTGCCACCAGCAGAGTACAAGGGTCGAGGGCGCCCTTCTATGGCTACACCTTC | CATSRVQGSRAPFYGYTF
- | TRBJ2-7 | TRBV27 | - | TGTGCCAGCAGTTTTGGTACGGGGGTCCACGAGCAGTACTTC | CASSFGTGVHEQYF
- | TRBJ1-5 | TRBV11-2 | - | TGTGCCAGCAGCCGGGGGACCAATCAGCCCCAGCATTTT | CASSRGTNQPQHF
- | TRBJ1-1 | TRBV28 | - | TGTGCCAGCAGTCCCCACAGGGAAGGGACTGAAGCTTTCTTT | CASSPHREGTEAFF
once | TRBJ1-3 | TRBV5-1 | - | TGCGCCAGCAGCTTGGCACCAGGGGTGAGCTCTGGAAACACCATATATTTT | CASSLAPGVSSGNTIYF
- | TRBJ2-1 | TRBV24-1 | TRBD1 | TGTGCCACCAGTGACCCGACCGGGACAGGGAATGAGCAGTTCTTC | CATSDPTGTGNEQFF
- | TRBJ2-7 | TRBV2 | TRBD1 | TGTGCCAGCAGTCCAGGGGGTTCCTACGAGCAGTACTTC | CASSPGGSYEQYF
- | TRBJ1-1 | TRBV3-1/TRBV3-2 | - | TGTGCCAGCAGCCAAGAGGGTAGGGGAGCTTTCTTT | CASSQEGRGAFF
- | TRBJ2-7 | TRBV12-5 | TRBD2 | TGTGCTAGTGGTCTAGCGGCCTACGAGCAGTACTTC | CASGLAAYEQYF
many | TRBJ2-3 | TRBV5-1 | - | TGCGCCAGCAGCTGGGGCCTCACAGATACGCAGTATTTT | CASSWGLTDTQYF
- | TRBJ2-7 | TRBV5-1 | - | TGCGCCAGCAGCTTGGTAATGGAGGGCAACGAGCAGTACTTC | CASSLVMEGNEQYF
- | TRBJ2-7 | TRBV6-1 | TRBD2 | TGTGCCAGCAGTGATAGCGGGAGGGTCGACGAGCAGTACTTC | CASSDSGRVDEQYF
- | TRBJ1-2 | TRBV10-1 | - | TGCGCCAGCAGTGAGCAGGCTAACTATGGCTACACCTTC | CASSEQANYGYTF
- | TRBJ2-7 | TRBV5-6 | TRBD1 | TGTGCCAGCAGCATCCTGACAGGGTACGAGCAGTACTTC | CASSILTGYEQYF
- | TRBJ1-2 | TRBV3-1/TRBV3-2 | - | TGTGCCAGCAGCCAAGTCCCCCGGGAGAATGGCTACACCTTC | CASSQVPRENGYTF
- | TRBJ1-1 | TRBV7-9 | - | TGTGCCAGCAGCTTACCTCCCGGCAGGGCAATGAACACTGAAGCTTTCTTT | CASSLPPGRAMNTEAFF